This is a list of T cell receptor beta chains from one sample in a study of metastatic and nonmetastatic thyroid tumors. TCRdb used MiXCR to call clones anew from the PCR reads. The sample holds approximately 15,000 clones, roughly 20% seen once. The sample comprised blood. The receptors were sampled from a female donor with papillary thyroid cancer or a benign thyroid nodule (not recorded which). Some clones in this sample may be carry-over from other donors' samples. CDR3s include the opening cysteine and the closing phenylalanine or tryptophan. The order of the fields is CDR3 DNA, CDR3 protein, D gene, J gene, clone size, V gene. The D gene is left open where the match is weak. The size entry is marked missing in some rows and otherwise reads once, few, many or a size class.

DNA: TGTGCCAGCAGTACAGGGACTGGGGGAGGTGAAGAACTGTTTTTT
CDR3: CASSTGTGGGEELFF
D: NA
J: TRBJ1-4
size: NA
V: TRBV12-3/TRBV12-4

DNA: TGTGCCAGCAGCTATCCCGGACAGAAAACCTACGAGCAGTACTTC
CDR3: CASSYPGQKTYEQYF
D: NA
J: TRBJ2-7
size: NA
V: TRBV5-6

DNA: TGCAGTGAACTCAACACCGGGACAGGGACCCACGAGCAGTACTTC
CDR3: CSELNTGTGTHEQYF
D: TRBD1
J: TRBJ2-7
size: NA
V: TRBV20-1

DNA: TGCAGTGCAGTGAAAGGGTTGGCGGTGAGCTACACCTTC
CDR3: CSAVKGLAVSYTF
D: NA
J: TRBJ1-2
size: NA
V: TRBV20-1

DNA: TGCGCCAGCAGTCGTTATAAACAGGAGGATACGCAGTATTTT
CDR3: CASSRYKQEDTQYF
D: NA
J: TRBJ2-3
size: medium-sized
V: TRBV10-1

DNA: TGTGCCAGTCGCGGGGGCAGCACCGGGGAGCTGTTTTTT
CDR3: CASRGGSTGELFF
D: NA
J: TRBJ2-2
size: NA
V: TRBV30

DNA: TGTGCCAGCAGCTTAGAGGGGGGGAGGGCCCGGAATGAGCAGTTCTTC
CDR3: CASSLEGGRARNEQFF
D: TRBD2
J: TRBJ2-1
size: NA
V: TRBV11-2

DNA: TGCAGTGCTATTTCGGTTTCACGGGCCCGTGAAGCTTTCTTT
CDR3: CSAISVSRAREAFF
D: NA
J: TRBJ1-1
size: medium-sized
V: TRBV20-1

DNA: TGTGCCAGCAGCTTTCAGTCCAAAAACATTCAGTACTTC
CDR3: CASSFQSKNIQYF
D: NA
J: TRBJ2-4
size: many
V: TRBV11-2

DNA: TGCGCCAGCAGCCAAGGACCTGTGTTGCGAGGCTATGGCTACACCTTC
CDR3: CASSQGPVLRGYGYTF
D: NA
J: TRBJ1-2
size: NA
V: TRBV4-3

DNA: TGTGCCAGCAGCTTGGTCCTCGCACCCTACAATGAGCAGTTCTTC
CDR3: CASSLVLAPYNEQFF
D: NA
J: TRBJ2-1
size: NA
V: TRBV5-6

DNA: TGTGCCAGCAGCTTGAGAGTAGCGGGAGGTCTTCGGGGGACGCAGTATTTT
CDR3: CASSLRVAGGLRGTQYF
D: TRBD2
J: TRBJ2-3
size: many
V: TRBV11-2

DNA: TGCAGCGCCCGGGAGGCGTACAATGAGCAGTTCTTC
CDR3: CSAREAYNEQFF
D: TRBD2
J: TRBJ2-1
size: many
V: TRBV29-1

DNA: TGCGCCAGCAGCCAAGATAGACAGGGCACCTATGGCTACACCTTC
CDR3: CASSQDRQGTYGYTF
D: TRBD1
J: TRBJ1-2
size: many
V: TRBV4-1

DNA: TGCGCCAGCAGCCAGGGTGCCTCCCGACAAATGTACTTC
CDR3: CASSQGASRQMYF
D: NA
J: TRBJ2-7
size: many
V: TRBV4-1

DNA: TGCAGTGCTAGCCCACCCCCCTGGGAGACCCAGTACTTC
CDR3: CSASPPPWETQYF
D: NA
J: TRBJ2-5
size: medium-sized
V: TRBV20-1

DNA: TGTGCCAGTAGTATGGGGTCTCAACCCTACGAGCAGTACTTC
CDR3: CASSMGSQPYEQYF
D: NA
J: TRBJ2-7
size: many
V: TRBV19

DNA: TGTGCCAGCAGCCCCGGGGTAATAGACGAGACCCAGTACTTC
CDR3: CASSPGVIDETQYF
D: NA
J: TRBJ2-5
size: many
V: TRBV3-1

DNA: TGCGCCAGCAGCTCAATATACAGGGGGCGGGAGACCCAGTACTTC
CDR3: CASSSIYRGRETQYF
D: TRBD1
J: TRBJ2-5
size: many
V: TRBV5-1

DNA: TGTGCCAGCGGAGCCGATACGAACACTGAAGCTTTCTTT
CDR3: CASGADTNTEAFF
D: NA
J: TRBJ1-1
size: few
V: TRBV2